The clone carrying this T cell receptor (beta chain) was counted ten times or more. Antigen specificity is unknown. TCR beta VDJ and CDR3 were profiled, and genomic DNA was the template. TCRdb recomputed calls from the reads with MiXCR, one row per CDR3 protein. The data show hundreds of thousands of distinct CDR3 sequences, with under 40% seen just once and about 0.8% held by the top ten. An expansion of CD8+CD57+ cells by flow cytometry had been shown in patients chosen for sequencing. The sample is drawn from a study of CD8+CD57+ T cells in acquired aplastic anemia. Overall study context: Isolated CD4+ and CD8+ cells, once sorted, yielded DNA averaging roughly 3.2 ug.

The CDR3 loop spans 14 amino acids. Trimming stripped 3 bases from V and 0 bases from J, with 9 bases between. CDR1 is SGHVS, CDR2 FNYEAQ, per germline. Study-wide results and caveats: About 29 CD8+ CDR3 sequences occurred in both the patients and the controls.

This sequence was found in a human donor with aplastic anemia. Sequenced: sorted CD4+, CD8+, or CD8+CD57+ T cells (not recorded which) from PBMCs. The V call is TRBV7-6, the J call TRBJ2-7, with a weak D call TRBD1 (5 bases). The CDR3 bases are TGTGCCAGCAGCTTCATAAGGGGCTCCTACGAGCAGTACTTC. This gives the protein CASSFIRGSYEQYF.